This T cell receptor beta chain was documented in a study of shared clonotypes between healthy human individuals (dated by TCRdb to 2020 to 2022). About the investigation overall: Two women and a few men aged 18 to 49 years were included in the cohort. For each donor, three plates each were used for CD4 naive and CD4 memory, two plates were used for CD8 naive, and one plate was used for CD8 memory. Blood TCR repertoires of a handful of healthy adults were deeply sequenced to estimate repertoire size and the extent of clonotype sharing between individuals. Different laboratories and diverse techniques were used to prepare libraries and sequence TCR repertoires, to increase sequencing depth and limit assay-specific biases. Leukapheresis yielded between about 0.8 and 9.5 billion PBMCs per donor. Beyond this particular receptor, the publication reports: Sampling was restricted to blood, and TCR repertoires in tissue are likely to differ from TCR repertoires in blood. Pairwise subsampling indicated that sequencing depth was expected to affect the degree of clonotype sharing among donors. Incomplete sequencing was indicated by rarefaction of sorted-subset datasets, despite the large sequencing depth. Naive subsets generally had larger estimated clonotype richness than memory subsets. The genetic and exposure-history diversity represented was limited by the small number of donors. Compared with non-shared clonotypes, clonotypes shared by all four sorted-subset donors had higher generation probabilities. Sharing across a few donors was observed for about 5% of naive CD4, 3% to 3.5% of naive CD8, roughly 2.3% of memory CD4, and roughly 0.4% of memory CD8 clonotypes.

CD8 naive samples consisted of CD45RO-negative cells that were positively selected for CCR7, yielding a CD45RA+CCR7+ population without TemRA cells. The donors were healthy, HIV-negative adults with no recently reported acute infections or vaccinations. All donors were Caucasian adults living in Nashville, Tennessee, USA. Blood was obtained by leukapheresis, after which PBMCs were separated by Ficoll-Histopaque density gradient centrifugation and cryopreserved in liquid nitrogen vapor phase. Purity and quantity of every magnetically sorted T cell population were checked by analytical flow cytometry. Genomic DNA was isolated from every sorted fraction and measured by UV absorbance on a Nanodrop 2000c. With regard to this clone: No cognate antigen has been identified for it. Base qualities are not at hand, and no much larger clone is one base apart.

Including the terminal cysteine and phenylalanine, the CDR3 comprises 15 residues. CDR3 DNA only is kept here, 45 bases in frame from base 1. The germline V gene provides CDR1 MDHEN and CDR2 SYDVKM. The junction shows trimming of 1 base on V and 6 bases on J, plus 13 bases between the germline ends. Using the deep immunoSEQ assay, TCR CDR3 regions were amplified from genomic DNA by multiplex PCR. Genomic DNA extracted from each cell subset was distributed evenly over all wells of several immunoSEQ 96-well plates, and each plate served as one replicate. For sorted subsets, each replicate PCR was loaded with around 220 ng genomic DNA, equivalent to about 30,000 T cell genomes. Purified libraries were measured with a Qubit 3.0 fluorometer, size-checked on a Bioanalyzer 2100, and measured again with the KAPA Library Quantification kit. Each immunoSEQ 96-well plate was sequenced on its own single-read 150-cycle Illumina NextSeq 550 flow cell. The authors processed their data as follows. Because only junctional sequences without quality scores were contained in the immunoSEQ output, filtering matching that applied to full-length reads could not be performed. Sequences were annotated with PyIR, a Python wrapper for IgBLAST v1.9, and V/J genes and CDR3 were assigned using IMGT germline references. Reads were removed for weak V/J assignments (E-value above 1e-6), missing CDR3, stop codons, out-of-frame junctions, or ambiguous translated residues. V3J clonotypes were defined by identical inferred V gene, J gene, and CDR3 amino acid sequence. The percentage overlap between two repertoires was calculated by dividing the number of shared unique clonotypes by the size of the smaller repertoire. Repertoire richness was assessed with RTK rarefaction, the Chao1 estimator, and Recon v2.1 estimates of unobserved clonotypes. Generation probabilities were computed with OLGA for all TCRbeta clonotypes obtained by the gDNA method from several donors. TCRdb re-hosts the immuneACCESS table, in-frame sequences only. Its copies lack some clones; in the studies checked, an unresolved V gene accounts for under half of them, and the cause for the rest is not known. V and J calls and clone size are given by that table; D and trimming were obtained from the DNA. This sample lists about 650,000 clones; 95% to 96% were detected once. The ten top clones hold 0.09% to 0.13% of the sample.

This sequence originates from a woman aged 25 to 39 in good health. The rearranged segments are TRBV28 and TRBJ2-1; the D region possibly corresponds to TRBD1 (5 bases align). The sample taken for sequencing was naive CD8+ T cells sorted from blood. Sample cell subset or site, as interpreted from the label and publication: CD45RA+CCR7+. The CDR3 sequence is CASSLSGLIGNEQFF. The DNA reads TGTGCCAGCAGTTTATCAGGGTTAATAGGCAATGAGCAGTTCTTC.